This is a list of T cell receptor beta chains from one sample in a study of radiation and T cells in renal cell carcinoma. Clones were read by immunoSEQ multiplex PCR, and TCRdb kept only the in-frame ones, dropping some. The sample consists of 94,000 or so clones, 82% of them appearing once. The sample in question was blood, obtained from a patient whose treatment included radiotherapy and nephrectomy. The receptors were gathered from a man aged 55 to 70 with renal cell carcinoma. The CDR3 runs from the conserved cysteine through the conserved F or W. The D gene is left open where the match is weak.

cdr3_aa: CASQLAGGVKSNEQFF; v_call: TRBV25-1; d_call: TRBD2; j_call: TRBJ2-1
cdr3_aa: CASSPGQDPYEQYF; v_call: TRBV7-6; d_call: NA; j_call: TRBJ2-7
cdr3_aa: CASSYRGAGTGELFF; v_call: TRBV7-9; d_call: TRBD1; j_call: TRBJ2-2
cdr3_aa: CASSPRDSSPYEQYF; v_call: TRBV14; d_call: NA; j_call: TRBJ2-7
cdr3_aa: CASSLGRDTGELFF; v_call: TRBV11-3; d_call: NA; j_call: TRBJ2-2
cdr3_aa: CASSDWDRGGYEQYF; v_call: TRBV6-1; d_call: TRBD1; j_call: TRBJ2-7
cdr3_aa: CASSLEGRGEKLFF; v_call: TRBV5-1; d_call: NA; j_call: TRBJ1-4
cdr3_aa: CASSLSGRINEQFF; v_call: TRBV5-1; d_call: NA; j_call: TRBJ2-1
cdr3_aa: CASSLRGAKNIQYF; v_call: TRBV5-8; d_call: NA; j_call: TRBJ2-4
cdr3_aa: CASSLGGAENYEQYF; v_call: TRBV7-2; d_call: NA; j_call: TRBJ2-7
cdr3_aa: CASSPTGHQETQYF; v_call: TRBV5-6; d_call: NA; j_call: TRBJ2-5
cdr3_aa: CASSYRTAYEQYF; v_call: TRBV5-1; d_call: NA; j_call: TRBJ2-7
cdr3_aa: CASRPQGRDGYTF; v_call: TRBV27; d_call: NA; j_call: TRBJ1-2
cdr3_aa: CASSLRRYYNEQFF; v_call: TRBV5-6; d_call: NA; j_call: TRBJ2-1
cdr3_aa: CASSLGQGRSFF; v_call: TRBV7-2; d_call: TRBD1; j_call: TRBJ1-4
cdr3_aa: CASSQDLGFGLAGNHNEQFF; v_call: TRBV4-3; d_call: TRBD2; j_call: TRBJ2-1
cdr3_aa: CASSYPRREGLHEQYF; v_call: TRBV6-6; d_call: TRBD2; j_call: TRBJ2-7
cdr3_aa: CASSTRTRLDLINEQFF; v_call: TRBV7-2; d_call: NA; j_call: TRBJ2-1
cdr3_aa: CASSDQDNEQFF; v_call: TRBV9; d_call: NA; j_call: TRBJ2-1
cdr3_aa: CASSVGTSGTGELFF; v_call: TRBV7-8; d_call: TRBD2; j_call: TRBJ2-2
cdr3_aa: CASSRPGDYAVDTQYF; v_call: TRBV4-2; d_call: TRBD2; j_call: TRBJ2-3
cdr3_aa: CASSLGGAQGVIWFF; v_call: TRBV5-1; d_call: TRBD1; j_call: TRBJ2-1
cdr3_aa: CASSLVISGSGTDTQYF; v_call: TRBV7-2; d_call: TRBD2; j_call: TRBJ2-3
cdr3_aa: CAISGAAISGNTIYF; v_call: TRBV10-3; d_call: NA; j_call: TRBJ1-3
cdr3_aa: CASTPSPGAINQPQHF; v_call: TRBV4-1; d_call: NA; j_call: TRBJ1-5
cdr3_aa: CASSPPPSGSTDTQYF; v_call: TRBV28; d_call: TRBD2; j_call: TRBJ2-3
cdr3_aa: CASSPDLSNTGELFF; v_call: TRBV7-9; d_call: NA; j_call: TRBJ2-2
cdr3_aa: CASSLPVGTSNSYEQYF; v_call: TRBV7-8; d_call: NA; j_call: TRBJ2-7
cdr3_aa: CASELGLVPDTQYF; v_call: TRBV30; d_call: TRBD2; j_call: TRBJ2-3
cdr3_aa: CAWSAAGTGNNSPLHF; v_call: TRBV30; d_call: TRBD1; j_call: TRBJ1-6
cdr3_aa: CASSPPGTPSYEQYF; v_call: TRBV28; d_call: NA; j_call: TRBJ2-7
cdr3_aa: CASSPMGGNSNQPQHF; v_call: TRBV27; d_call: NA; j_call: TRBJ1-5
cdr3_aa: CASSYGFGAKNIQYF; v_call: TRBV6-5; d_call: NA; j_call: TRBJ2-4
cdr3_aa: CASSQKAGGSQETQYF; v_call: TRBV4-1; d_call: TRBD2; j_call: TRBJ2-5
cdr3_aa: CASRPRRHTDTQYF; v_call: TRBV5-1; d_call: NA; j_call: TRBJ2-3
cdr3_aa: CASSGGTAENEKLFF; v_call: TRBV9; d_call: TRBD1; j_call: TRBJ1-4
cdr3_aa: CASSAGTGGADTQYF; v_call: TRBV2; d_call: TRBD1; j_call: TRBJ2-3
cdr3_aa: CASSELPMTGGSYYGYTF; v_call: TRBV6-1; d_call: TRBD1; j_call: TRBJ1-2
cdr3_aa: CASSKSWDRSSYEQYF; v_call: TRBV27; d_call: TRBD1; j_call: TRBJ2-7
cdr3_aa: CASSSNPGTGLVEQYF; v_call: TRBV27; d_call: TRBD1; j_call: TRBJ2-7
cdr3_aa: CASSEQSSYNEQFF; v_call: TRBV25-1; d_call: NA; j_call: TRBJ2-1
cdr3_aa: CASSFRLANEKLFF; v_call: TRBV11-2; d_call: NA; j_call: TRBJ1-4
cdr3_aa: CASSSPGTRTYEQYF; v_call: TRBV19; d_call: NA; j_call: TRBJ2-7
cdr3_aa: CASSLYQPQHF; v_call: TRBV27; d_call: NA; j_call: TRBJ1-5
cdr3_aa: CSVFLPNEKLFF; v_call: TRBV29-1; d_call: NA; j_call: TRBJ1-4
cdr3_aa: CASSLGDRGTNEKLFF; v_call: TRBV7-9; d_call: TRBD1; j_call: TRBJ1-4